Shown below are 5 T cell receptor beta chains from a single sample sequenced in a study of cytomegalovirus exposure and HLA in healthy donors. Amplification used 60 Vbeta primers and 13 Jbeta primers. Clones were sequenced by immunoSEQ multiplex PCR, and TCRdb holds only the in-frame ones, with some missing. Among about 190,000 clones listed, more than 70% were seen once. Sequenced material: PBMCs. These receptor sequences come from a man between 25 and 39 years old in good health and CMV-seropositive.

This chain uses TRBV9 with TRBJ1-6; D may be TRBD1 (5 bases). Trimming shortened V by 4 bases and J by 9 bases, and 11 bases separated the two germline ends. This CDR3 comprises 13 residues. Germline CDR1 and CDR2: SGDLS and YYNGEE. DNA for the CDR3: TGTGCCAGCAGCCCACGGGGGGGTTCACCCCTCCACTTT. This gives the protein CASSPRGGSPLHF.

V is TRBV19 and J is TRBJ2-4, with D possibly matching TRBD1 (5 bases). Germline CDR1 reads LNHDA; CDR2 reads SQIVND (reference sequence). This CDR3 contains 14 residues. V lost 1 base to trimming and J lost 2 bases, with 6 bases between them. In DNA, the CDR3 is TGTGCCAGTAGTATAGCAGGGACCAAAAACATTCAGTACTTC. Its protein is CASSIAGTKNIQYF.

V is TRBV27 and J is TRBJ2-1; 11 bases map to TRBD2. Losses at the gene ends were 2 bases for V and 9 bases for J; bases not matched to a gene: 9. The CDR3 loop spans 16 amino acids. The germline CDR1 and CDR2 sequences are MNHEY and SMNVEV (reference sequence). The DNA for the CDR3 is TGTGCCAGCAGTTTAAAGGGTCCTAGCGGGAGGAGTGAGCAGTTCTTC. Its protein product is CASSLKGPSGRSEQFF.

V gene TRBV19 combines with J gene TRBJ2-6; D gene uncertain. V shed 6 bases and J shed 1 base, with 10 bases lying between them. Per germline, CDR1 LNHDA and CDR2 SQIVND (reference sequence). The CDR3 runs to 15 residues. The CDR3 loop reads CASSVAGSGANVLTF. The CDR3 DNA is TGTGCCAGTAGCGTTGCAGGATCTGGGGCCAACGTCCTGACTTTC.

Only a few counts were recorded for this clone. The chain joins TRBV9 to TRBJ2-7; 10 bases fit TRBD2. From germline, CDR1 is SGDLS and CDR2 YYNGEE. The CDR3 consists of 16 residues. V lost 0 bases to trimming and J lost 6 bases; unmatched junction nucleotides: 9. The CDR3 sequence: CASSVAALAGEGEQYF. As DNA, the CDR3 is TGTGCCAGCAGCGTAGCTGCCCTAGCGGGAGAGGGCGAGCAGTACTTC.